Shown below are 3 T cell receptor beta chains from a single sample sequenced in a study of PD-1 blockade in classical Hodgkin lymphoma. In every patient, relapse followed autologous stem cell transplantation, while exposure to brentuximab vedotin differed. The method was immunoSEQ multiplex PCR; TCRdb's version includes in-frame clones alone and lacks a portion of them. There are 38,000 or so clones in the sample; about 70% occur only once, and 14% lies in the top ten. Sequencing used peripheral blood mononuclear cells (PBMCs), obtained before the second cycle of nivolumab. Every receptor here comes from a human donor with classical Hodgkin lymphoma.

This clone was picked up a small number of times. The chain combines TRBV5-6 with TRBJ2-1; no clear D gene. The CDR3 is 16 residues long. V was trimmed by 0 bases and J by 0 bases, leaving 10 bases between them. CDR1 and CDR2 from the germline V gene are SGHDT and YYEEEE. This CDR3 is CASSLEGPSSYNEQFF. CDR3 DNA sequence: TGTGCCAGCAGCTTGGAGGGCCCTAGCTCCTACAATGAGCAGTTCTTC.

V gene TRBV7-9 combines with J gene TRBJ1-2, with 8 bases aligning to TRBD1. The CDR3 covers 15 residues. CDR1 is SEHNR, CDR2 FQNEAQ, per germline (reference sequence). V was clipped by 5 bases and J by 4 bases; unmatched bases: 9. The CDR3 spells CASSGRGRRSYGYTF. CDR3 sequence (DNA): TGTGCCAGCAGCGGCAGGGGGCGGAGGAGCTATGGCTACACCTTC. Drawing the rest from reference TRBV7-9 and TRBJ1-2, the complete variable domain is DTGVSQNPRHKITKRGQNVTFRCDPISEHNRLYWYRQTLGQGPEFLTYFQNEAQLEKSRLLSDRFSAERPKGSFSTLEIQRTEQGDSAMYLCASSGRGRRSYGYTFGSGTRLTVV.

The rearrangement links TRBV18 to TRBJ1-6; no reliable D call. V was shortened by 3 bases and J by 7 bases, with 4 bases between the two germline ends. The germline V gene encodes CDR1 KGHSH and CDR2 LQKENI. The CDR3 is 12 residues long. The CDR3 region is CASSPGNSPLHF. The CDR3, as DNA: TGTGCCAGCTCACCGGGGAATTCACCCCTCCACTTT. The full variable domain, in which reference TRBV18 and TRBJ1-6 provide the parts outside the CDR3, is NAGVMQNPRHLVRRRGQEARLRCSPMKGHSHVYWYRQLPEEGLKFMVYLQKENIIDESGMPKERFSAEFPKEGPSILRIQQVVRGDSAAYFCASSPGNSPLHFGNGTRLTVT.